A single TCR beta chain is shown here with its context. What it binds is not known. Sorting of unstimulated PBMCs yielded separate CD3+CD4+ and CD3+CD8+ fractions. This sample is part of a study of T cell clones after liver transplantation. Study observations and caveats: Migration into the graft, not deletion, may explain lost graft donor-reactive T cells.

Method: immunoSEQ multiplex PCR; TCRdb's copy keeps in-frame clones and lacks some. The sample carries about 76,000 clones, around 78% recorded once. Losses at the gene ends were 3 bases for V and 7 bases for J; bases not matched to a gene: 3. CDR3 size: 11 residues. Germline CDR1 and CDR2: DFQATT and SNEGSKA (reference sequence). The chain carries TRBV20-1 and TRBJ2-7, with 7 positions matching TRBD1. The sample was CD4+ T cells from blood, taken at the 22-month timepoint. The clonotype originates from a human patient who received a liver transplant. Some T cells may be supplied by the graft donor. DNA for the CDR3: TGCAGTGCTAGGGCGGACAGGGAGCAGTACTTC. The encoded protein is CSARADREQYF.